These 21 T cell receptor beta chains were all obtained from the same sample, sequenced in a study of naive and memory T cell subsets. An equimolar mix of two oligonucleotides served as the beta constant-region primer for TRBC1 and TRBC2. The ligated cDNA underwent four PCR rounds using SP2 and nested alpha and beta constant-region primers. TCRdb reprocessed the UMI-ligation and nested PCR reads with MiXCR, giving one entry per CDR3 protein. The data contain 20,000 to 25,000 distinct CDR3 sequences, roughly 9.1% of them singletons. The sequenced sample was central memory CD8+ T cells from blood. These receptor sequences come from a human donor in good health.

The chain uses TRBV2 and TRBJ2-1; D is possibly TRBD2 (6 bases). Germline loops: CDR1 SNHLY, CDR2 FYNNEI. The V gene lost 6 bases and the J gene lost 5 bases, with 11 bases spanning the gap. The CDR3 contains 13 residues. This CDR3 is CASRSGEDNEQFF. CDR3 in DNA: TGTGCCAGCAGGTCGGGAGAGGACAATGAGCAGTTCTTC. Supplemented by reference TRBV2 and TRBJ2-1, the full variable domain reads EPEVTQTPSHQVTQMGQEVILRCVPISNHLYFYWYRQILGQKVEFLVSFYNNEISEKSEIFDDQFSVERPDGSNFTLKIRSTKLEDSAMYFCASRSGEDNEQFFGPGTRLTVL.

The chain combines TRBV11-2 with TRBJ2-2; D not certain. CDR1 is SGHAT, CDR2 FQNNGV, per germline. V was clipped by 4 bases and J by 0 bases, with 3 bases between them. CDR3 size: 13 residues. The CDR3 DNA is TGTGCCAGCAGCTACTCGAACACCGGGGAGCTGTTTTTT. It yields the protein CASSYSNTGELFF.

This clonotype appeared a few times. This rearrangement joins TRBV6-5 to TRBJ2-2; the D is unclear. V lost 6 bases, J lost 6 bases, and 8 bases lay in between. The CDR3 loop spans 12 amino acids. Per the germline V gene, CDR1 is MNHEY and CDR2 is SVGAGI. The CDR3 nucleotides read TGTGCCAGCAGCCTTGACGCCGGGGAGCTGTTTTTT. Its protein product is CASSLDAGELFF.

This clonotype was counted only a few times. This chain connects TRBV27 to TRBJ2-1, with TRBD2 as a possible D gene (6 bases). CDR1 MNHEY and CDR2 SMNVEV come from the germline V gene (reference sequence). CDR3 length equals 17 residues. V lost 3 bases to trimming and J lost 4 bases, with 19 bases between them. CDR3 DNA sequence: TGTGCCAGCAGTTTTGCCGGGACTCCAATTGCGTACAATGAGCAGTTCTTC. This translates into CASSFAGTPIAYNEQFF.

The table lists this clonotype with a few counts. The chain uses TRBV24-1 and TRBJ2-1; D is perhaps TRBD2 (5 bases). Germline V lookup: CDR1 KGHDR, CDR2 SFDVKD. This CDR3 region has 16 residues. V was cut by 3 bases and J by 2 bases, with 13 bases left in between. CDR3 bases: TGTGCCACCAGTGATGGAGGTCAATCTACCTACAATGAGCAGTTCTTC. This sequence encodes CATSDGGQSTYNEQFF.

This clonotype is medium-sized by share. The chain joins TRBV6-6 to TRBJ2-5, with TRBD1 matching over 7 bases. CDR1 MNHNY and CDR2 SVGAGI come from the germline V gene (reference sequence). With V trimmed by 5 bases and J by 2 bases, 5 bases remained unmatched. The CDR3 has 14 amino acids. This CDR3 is CASSNTGVQETQYF. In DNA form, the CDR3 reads TGTGCCAGCAGTAACACAGGGGTGCAAGAGACCCAGTACTTC.

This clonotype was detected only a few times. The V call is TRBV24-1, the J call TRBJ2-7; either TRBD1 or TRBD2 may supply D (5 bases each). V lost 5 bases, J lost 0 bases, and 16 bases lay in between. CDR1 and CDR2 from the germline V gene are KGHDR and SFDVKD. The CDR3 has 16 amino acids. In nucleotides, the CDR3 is TGTGCCACCAGTGCAGTATCACCGAGGGGCTCCTACGAGCAGTACTTC. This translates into CATSAVSPRGSYEQYF.

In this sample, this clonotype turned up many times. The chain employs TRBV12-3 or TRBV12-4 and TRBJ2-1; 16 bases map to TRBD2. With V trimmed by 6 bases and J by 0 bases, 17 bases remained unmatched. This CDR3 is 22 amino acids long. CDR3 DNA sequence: TGTGCCAGCAGGCCCCAACTAGGAGAGGGACTAGCGGGAGGGAGCTCCTACAATGAGCAGTTCTTC. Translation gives CASRPQLGEGLAGGSSYNEQFF.

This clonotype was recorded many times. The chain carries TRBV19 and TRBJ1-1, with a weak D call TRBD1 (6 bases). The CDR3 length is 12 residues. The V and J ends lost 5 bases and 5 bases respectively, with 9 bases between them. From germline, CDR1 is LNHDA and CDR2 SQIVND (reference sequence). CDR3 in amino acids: CASSFRGTEAFF. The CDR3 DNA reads TGTGCCAGTAGTTTCAGGGGTACTGAAGCTTTCTTT. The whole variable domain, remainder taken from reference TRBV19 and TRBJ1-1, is DGGITQSPKYLFRKEGQNVTLSCEQNLNHDAMYWYRQDPGQGLRLIYYSQIVNDFQKGDIAEGYSVSREKKESFPLTVTSAQKNPTAFYLCASSFRGTEAFFGQGTRLTVV.

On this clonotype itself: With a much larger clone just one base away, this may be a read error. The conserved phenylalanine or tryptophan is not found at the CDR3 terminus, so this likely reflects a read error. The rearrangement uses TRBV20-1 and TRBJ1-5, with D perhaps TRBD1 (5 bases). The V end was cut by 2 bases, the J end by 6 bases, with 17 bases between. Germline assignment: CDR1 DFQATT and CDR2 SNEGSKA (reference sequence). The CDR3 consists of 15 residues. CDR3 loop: CSARTMEGESQPQHS. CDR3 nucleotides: TGCAGTGCTAGAACCATGGAAGGGGAGAGTCAGCCCCAGCATTCT.

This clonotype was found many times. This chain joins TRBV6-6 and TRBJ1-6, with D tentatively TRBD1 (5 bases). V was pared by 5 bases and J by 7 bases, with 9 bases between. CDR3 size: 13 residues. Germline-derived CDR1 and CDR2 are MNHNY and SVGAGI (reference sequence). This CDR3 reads CASSASGNSPLHF. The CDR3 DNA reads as TGTGCCAGCAGTGCGTCAGGGAATTCACCCCTCCACTTT.

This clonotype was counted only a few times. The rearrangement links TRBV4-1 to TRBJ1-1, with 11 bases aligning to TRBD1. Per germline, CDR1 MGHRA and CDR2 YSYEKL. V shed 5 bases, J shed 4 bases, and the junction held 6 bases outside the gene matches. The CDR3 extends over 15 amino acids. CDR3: CASSGQGARGTEAFF. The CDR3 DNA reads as TGCGCCAGCAGCGGACAGGGGGCGCGTGGCACTGAAGCTTTCTTT.

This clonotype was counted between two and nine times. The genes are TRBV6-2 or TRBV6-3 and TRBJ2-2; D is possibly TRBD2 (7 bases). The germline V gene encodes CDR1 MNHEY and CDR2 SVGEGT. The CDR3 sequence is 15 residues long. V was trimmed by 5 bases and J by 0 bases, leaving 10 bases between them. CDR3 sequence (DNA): TGTGCCAGCAGTACGGGGGGCTCGAACACCGGGGAGCTGTTTTTT. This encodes CASSTGGSNTGELFF.

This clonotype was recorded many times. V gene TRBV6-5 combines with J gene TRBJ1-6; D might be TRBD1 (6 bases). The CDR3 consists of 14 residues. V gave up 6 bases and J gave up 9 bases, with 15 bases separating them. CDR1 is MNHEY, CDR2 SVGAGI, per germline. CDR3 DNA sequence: TGTGCCAGCAGCTCCGAGGGGGGTAGTTCACCCCTCCACTTT. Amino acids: CASSSEGGSSPLHF.

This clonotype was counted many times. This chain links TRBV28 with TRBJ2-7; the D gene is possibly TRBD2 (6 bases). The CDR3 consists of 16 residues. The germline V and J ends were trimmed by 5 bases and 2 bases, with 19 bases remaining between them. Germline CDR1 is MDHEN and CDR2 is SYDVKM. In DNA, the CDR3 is TGTGCCAGCAGTCCCGGGACTCTAGAGGCCCCCTACGAGCAGTACTTC. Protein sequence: CASSPGTLEAPYEQYF.

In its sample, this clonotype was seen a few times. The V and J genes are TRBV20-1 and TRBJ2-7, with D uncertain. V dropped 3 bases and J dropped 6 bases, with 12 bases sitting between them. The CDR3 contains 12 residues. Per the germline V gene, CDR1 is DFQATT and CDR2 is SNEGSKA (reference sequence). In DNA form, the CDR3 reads TGCAGTGCTAGGCTATCGGAGTCCGAGCAGTACTTC. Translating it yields CSARLSESEQYF.

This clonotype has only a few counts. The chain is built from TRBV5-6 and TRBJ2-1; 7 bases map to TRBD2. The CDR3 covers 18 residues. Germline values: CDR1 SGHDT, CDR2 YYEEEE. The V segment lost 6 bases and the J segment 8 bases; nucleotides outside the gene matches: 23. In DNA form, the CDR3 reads TGTGCCAGCACTGAGATTCTGAAGGGACTATCGTGGGGGGATGAGCAGTTCTTC. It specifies CASTEILKGLSWGDEQFF.

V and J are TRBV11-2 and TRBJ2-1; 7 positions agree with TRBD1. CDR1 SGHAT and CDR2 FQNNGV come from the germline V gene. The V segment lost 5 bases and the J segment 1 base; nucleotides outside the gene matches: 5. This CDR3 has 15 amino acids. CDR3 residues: CASSPNRGSYNEQFF. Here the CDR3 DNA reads TGTGCCAGCAGCCCCAACAGGGGTTCCTACAATGAGCAGTTCTTC.

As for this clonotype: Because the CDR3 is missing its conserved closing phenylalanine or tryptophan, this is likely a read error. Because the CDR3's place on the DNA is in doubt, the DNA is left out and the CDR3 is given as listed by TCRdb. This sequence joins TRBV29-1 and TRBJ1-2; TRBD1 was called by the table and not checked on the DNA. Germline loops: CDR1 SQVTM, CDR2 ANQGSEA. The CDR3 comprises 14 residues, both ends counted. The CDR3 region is CSVGGGGIGYGDTG.

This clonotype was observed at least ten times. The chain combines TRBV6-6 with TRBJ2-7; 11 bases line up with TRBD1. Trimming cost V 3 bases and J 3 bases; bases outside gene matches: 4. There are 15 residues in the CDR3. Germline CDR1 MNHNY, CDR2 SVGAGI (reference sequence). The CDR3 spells CASSYSGTGGYEQYF. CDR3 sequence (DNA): TGTGCCAGCAGTTATTCCGGGACAGGGGGCTACGAGCAGTACTTC.

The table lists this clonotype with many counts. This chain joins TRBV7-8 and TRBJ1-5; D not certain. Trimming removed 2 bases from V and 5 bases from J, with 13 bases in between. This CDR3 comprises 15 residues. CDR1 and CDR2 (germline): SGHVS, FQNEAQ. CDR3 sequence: CASSLYLGADQPQHF. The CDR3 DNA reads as TGTGCCAGCAGCTTATATTTAGGTGCGGATCAGCCCCAGCATTTT.